These 8 T cell receptor beta chains were sequenced from one sample in a study of shared clonotypes between healthy human individuals (TCRdb year 2020). CD8 naive samples were obtained by positive selection for CCR7 among CD45RO-negative cells, yielding a CD45RA+CCR7+ population from which TemRA cells were excluded. The library was obtained by the immunoSEQ multiplex PCR assay. Imported from immuneACCESS, the table was reduced by TCRdb to in-frame sequences with V and J called. These copies leave out some clones; in studies compared against another copy, an unresolved V gene accounts for under half, and the cause of the remainder is not known. The sample table shows over 2 million clones, and approximately 94% are seen once. 1.1% of the sample rests with the top ten. The material sequenced was naive CD8+ T cells sorted from blood. The cell subset or site label corresponds to: CD45RA+CCR7+. Receptor source: a young man in good health.

As for this clone: Different DNA sequences within this sample yield the same CDR3. This chain uses TRBV7-8 with TRBJ2-7; D ambiguous. There are 12 residues in the CDR3. Trimming removed 4 bases from V and 4 bases from J, with 8 bases in between. Germline V gene sequence: CDR1 SGHVS, CDR2 FQNEAQ. This CDR3 reads CASSSWGYEQYF. The DNA of the CDR3 is TGTGCCAGCAGCTCGTGGGGTTACGAGCAGTACTTC.

The V call is TRBV7-9, the J call TRBJ2-7; D may match TRBD1 or TRBD2 (5 bases each). The CDR3 totals 16 residues. Germline loops: CDR1 SEHNR, CDR2 FQNEAQ (reference sequence). Trimming shortened V by 5 bases and J by 3 bases, and 20 bases separated the two germline ends. The CDR3 DNA follows: TGTGCCAGCAGCCCCACTACCGGGACGGAGCTCTACGAGCAGTACTTC. It codes for CASSPTTGTELYEQYF.

J is TRBJ2-3 and V is TRBV7-2, with 12 positions matching TRBD2. CDR1 SGHTA and CDR2 FQGNSA come from the germline V gene. J was trimmed by 4 bases and V by 6 bases; bases with no gene match: 8. The CDR3 contains 16 residues. Written as DNA, the CDR3 is TGTGCCAGCAGGCGAGGACTAGCGGGAAGGGCAGATACGCAGTATTTT. It codes for CASRRGLAGRADTQYF.

About this clone itself: This specimen includes other DNA sequences encoding the same CDR3. The V and J genes are TRBV6-6 and TRBJ2-7, with TRBD1 matching 8 bases. CDR3 size: 13 residues. From germline, CDR1 is MNHNY and CDR2 SVGAGI (reference sequence). V lost 6 bases to trimming and J lost 3 bases; unmatched junction nucleotides: 4. Written as DNA, the CDR3 is TGTGCCAGCAGGCCGACAGGGGACTACGAGCAGTACTTC. This encodes CASRPTGDYEQYF.

The chain carries TRBV21-1 and TRBJ2-2; whether TRBD2, the table's D call, matches the DNA was not checked. TRBV21-1 is given as a pseudogene. The CDR3 has 19 amino acids. The CDR3 loop is CASRAGSNRCPRFTGELFF. CDR3 nucleotide sequence: TGTGCCAGCAGAGCGGGTTCTAACCGGTGCCCACGGTTTACCGGGGAGCTGTTTTTT.

The genes are TRBV28 and TRBJ2-7; 7 bases agree with TRBD1. Losses at the gene ends were 4 bases for V and 4 bases for J; bases not matched to a gene: 10. Germline loops: CDR1 MDHEN, CDR2 SYDVKM. The CDR3 has 15 residues. CDR3 nucleotides: TGTGCCAGCAGTTCCTGGACCCTCAGGGGGTACGAGCAGTACTTC. Translation: CASSSWTLRGYEQYF.

With regard to this clone: The same CDR3 also results from other DNA sequences found in this sample. CDR3 nucleotide sequence: TGTGCCAGCAGCCTAAGGAGCTCCTACGAGCAGTACTTC. It encodes CASSLRSSYEQYF. The V and J genes are TRBV11-2 and TRBJ2-7; D unclear. V gave up 5 bases and J gave up 0 bases, with 8 bases separating them. Germline V gives CDR1 SGHAT, CDR2 FQNNGV. CDR3 size: 13 residues.

This clone was recorded only once. V and J are TRBV30 and TRBJ2-1, with 11 bases that match TRBD2. This CDR3 contains 15 residues. V lost 1 base to trimming and J lost 9 bases; unmatched junction nucleotides: 8. Germline loops: CDR1 GTSNPN, CDR2 SVGIG (reference sequence). The CDR3: CAWSGVAGGPGEQFF. As DNA, the CDR3 is TGTGCCTGGAGTGGAGTAGCGGGAGGGCCGGGTGAGCAGTTCTTC.